One sample yielded the 30 T cell receptor beta chains listed below, sequenced in a study of TIL therapy for anti-PD-1-resistant metastatic lung cancer. Sequencing used immunoSEQ v3. Repertoires were generated with immunoSEQ multiplex PCR, while TCRdb's copy carries only in-frame clones and drops some. The sample has about 50,000 clones; around 64% are singletons. Time point of the sample: pre-treatment sample, taken before nivolumab and TIL therapy. Tumor tissue came from excised metastases, mostly pleural nodules or supraclavicular lymph nodes. Sequenced material: tumor tissue, taken at baseline. Source of these receptors: a person aged 25-79 years with non-small cell lung cancer.

V and J are TRBV6-1 and TRBJ2-1; tentatively, D is TRBD2 (5 bases). V shed 9 bases and J shed 0 bases, with 9 bases lying between them. Looked up from germline, CDR1 is MNHNS and CDR2 is SASEGT. CDR3 length equals 13 residues. The CDR3 region has the DNA TGTGCCAGTAGGACTGGCTCCTACAATGAGCAGTTCTTC. Its translation: CASRTGSYNEQFF.

The chain couples TRBV19 to TRBJ2-5, with D maybe TRBD1 (7 bases). The CDR3 has 15 amino acids. The V gene's germline CDR1 is LNHDA and CDR2 SQIVND (reference sequence). Trimming cost V 6 bases and J 1 base, with 15 bases left between them. The DNA of the CDR3 is TGTGCCAGTAGAATCAGGGGGGAGGCCCAAGAGACCCAGTACTTC. This sequence encodes CASRIRGEAQETQYF.

This clone was picked up many times. The V gene is TRBV6-1, the J gene TRBJ1-1; 11 bases match TRBD1. The CDR3 covers 14 residues. Germline V gene data show CDR1 as MNHNS and CDR2 as SASEGT. The V and J ends lost 6 bases and 4 bases, in that order; junction bases with no gene match: 4. The chain's CDR3 is CASREGTGGTEAFF. The CDR3 DNA reads TGTGCCAGCAGGGAGGGGACAGGGGGCACTGAAGCTTTCTTT.

This chain uses TRBV27 with TRBJ1-3, with TRBD1 matching 11 bases. CDR1 is MNHEY and CDR2 is SMNVEV in the germline V gene (reference sequence). The CDR3 spans 14 residues. V trimming: 4 bases; J trimming: 6 bases; junction bases outside the gene matches: 2. The CDR3 sequence is CASSSGQGANTIYF. The CDR3 coding sequence is TGTGCCAGCAGTTCCGGACAGGGGGCAAACACCATATATTTT.

The CDR3 reads CASSQADSNYNEQFF. CDR3 DNA sequence: TGCGCCAGCAGCCAGGCAGACAGCAACTACAATGAGCAGTTCTTC. The V call is TRBV5-1, the J call TRBJ2-1, with a weak D call TRBD1 (5 bases). The ends were cut back, 4 bases at V and 3 bases at J, with 14 bases in the middle. The CDR3 has 15 residues. Germline V gene data show CDR1 as SGHRS and CDR2 as YFSETQ.

This rearrangement joins TRBV6-5 to TRBJ1-2; TRBD1 matches at 9 bases. Germline trimming cut 6 bases from V and 5 bases from J; bases unmatched to any gene: 7. The CDR3 spans 14 residues. Germline V lookup: CDR1 MNHEY, CDR2 SVGAGI. The CDR3 protein is CASRRQGERYGYTF. CDR3 bases: TGTGCCAGCAGGAGACAGGGGGAGCGATATGGCTACACCTTC.

This chain uses TRBV5-1 with TRBJ2-1, with TRBD2 as a possible D gene (5 bases). Germline V gene sequence: CDR1 SGHRS, CDR2 YFSETQ. The CDR3 extends over 17 amino acids. The ends were cut back, 2 bases at V and 0 bases at J, with 15 bases in the middle. The CDR3 DNA reads TGCGCCAGCAGCTTACAAATCGGCGGGCCCTCCTACAATGAGCAGTTCTTC. Residues: CASSLQIGGPSYNEQFF.

The table lists this clone with a few counts. This chain links TRBV13 with TRBJ1-1, with a tentative D call TRBD1 (6 bases). V was shortened by 6 bases and J by 0 bases, with 11 bases between the two germline ends. CDR1 is PRHDT, CDR2 FYEKMQ, per germline (reference sequence). This CDR3 contains 14 residues. The CDR3 DNA reads TGTGCCAGCAGGATAGGGGGGATGAACACTGAAGCTTTCTTT. This translates into CASRIGGMNTEAFF.

This chain uses TRBV9 with TRBJ2-5; 10 bases are shared with TRBD2. In germline, CDR1 is SGDLS, CDR2 YYNGEE. The CDR3 covers 16 residues. Trimming removed 0 bases from V and 5 bases from J; junction bases left unmatched: 7. CDR3 loop: CASSVDLAGAFETQYF. The CDR3 DNA sequence: TGTGCCAGCAGCGTAGACCTAGCGGGAGCTTTTGAGACCCAGTACTTC.

The V and J genes are TRBV10-3 and TRBJ2-3; the D gene is possibly TRBD1 (6 bases). CDR3 size: 15 residues. Deletions cut 4 bases from V and 0 bases from J, with 11 bases between. The germline CDR1 and CDR2 sequences are ENHRY and SYGVKD. CDR3 bases: TGTGCCATCAGTGTATCCGGGACAAGCACAGATACGCAGTATTTT. Its translation: CAISVSGTSTDTQYF.

This clone turned up a few times. The rearrangement uses TRBV10-3 and TRBJ2-1; no clear D gene. The CDR3 extends over 15 amino acids. The germline V and J ends were trimmed by 6 bases and 7 bases, with 19 bases remaining between them. Germline CDR1 reads ENHRY; CDR2 reads SYGVKD. The CDR3 loop reads CAIRDQRTYRNEQFF. The CDR3, as DNA: TGTGCCATCAGGGACCAGAGAACATATCGGAATGAGCAGTTCTTC.

The CDR3 reads CASSLYDPSNQPQHF. CDR3 DNA: TGCGCCAGCAGCTTGTACGATCCTAGCAATCAGCCCCAGCATTTT. The V call is TRBV5-1, the J call TRBJ1-5, with D hard to call. The CDR3 is 15 amino acids. V was trimmed by 1 base and J by 0 bases, leaving 8 bases between them. The germline V gene encodes CDR1 SGHRS and CDR2 YFSETQ.

The chain uses TRBV5-4 and TRBJ2-3; TRBD1 aligns across 7 bases. Trimming at V came to 7 bases and at J to 0 bases, leaving 5 bases not matched to a gene. CDR1 SGHNT and CDR2 YYREEE come from the germline V gene (reference sequence). The CDR3 has 14 amino acids. This CDR3 is CASHDRESTDTQYF. In nucleotides, the CDR3 is TGTGCCAGCCACGACAGGGAAAGCACAGATACGCAGTATTTT. Variable domain in full (rest from reference TRBV5-4 and TRBJ2-3): ETGVTQSPTHLIKTRGQQVTLRCSSQSGHNTVSWYQQALGQGPQFIFQYYREEENGRGNFPPRFSGLQFPNYSSELNVNALELDDSALYLCASHDRESTDTQYFGPGTRLTVL.

The V gene is TRBV9, the J gene TRBJ2-2; TRBD2 matches at 16 bases. The V segment lost 4 bases and the J segment 4 bases; nucleotides outside the gene matches: 7. From germline, CDR1 is SGDLS and CDR2 YYNGEE. This CDR3 contains 18 residues. CDR3 in DNA: TGTGCCAGCAGCTCCCCCGGGACTAGCGGGAGGGCCACCGGGGAGCTGTTTTTT. Protein: CASSSPGTSGRATGELFF.

This chain connects TRBV9 to TRBJ1-2; D is perhaps TRBD1 (5 bases). The CDR3 runs 13 residues. Trimming took off 1 base at V and 5 bases at J, with 9 bases between the two ends. Germline V lookup: CDR1 SGDLS, CDR2 YYNGEE. The CDR3 region is CASSVRAGYGYTF. The CDR3 nucleotides read TGTGCCAGCAGCGTAAGGGCAGGGTATGGCTACACCTTC. Looking up the rest from reference TRBV9 and TRBJ1-2 gives the full variable domain: DSGVTQTPKHLITATGQRVTLRCSPRSGDLSVYWYQQSLDQGLQFLIQYYNGEERAKGNILERFSAQQFPDLHSELNLSSLELGDSALYFCASSVRAGYGYTFGSGTRLTVV.

The J gene is TRBJ1-2, the V gene TRBV7-6, with no clear D. CDR1 is SGHVS and CDR2 is FNYEAQ in the germline V gene. V was shortened by 5 bases and J by 0 bases, with 13 bases between the two germline ends. This CDR3 has 15 residues. As DNA, the CDR3 is TGTGCCAGCAGCGCGAGCCCTGATCCTAACTATGGCTACACCTTC. It codes for CASSASPDPNYGYTF.

This clone was seen only once. The chain combines TRBV7-3 with TRBJ1-6; D call uncertain. Between the trimmed V and J ends, which lost 5 bases and 4 bases, there was a span of 6 bases. The V gene's germline CDR1 is SGHTA and CDR2 FQGTGA. The CDR3 spans 13 residues. The CDR3 bases are TGTGCCAGCAGCACATCATATAATTCACCCCTCCACTTT. Translated, it gives CASSTSYNSPLHF. Combining the CDR3 with reference TRBV7-3 and TRBJ1-6 gives the whole variable domain GAGVSQTPSNKVTEKGKYVELRCDPISGHTALYWYRQSLGQGPEFLIYFQGTGAADDSGLPNDRFFAVRPEGSVSTLKIQRTERGDSAVYLCASSTSYNSPLHFGNGTRLTVT.

This clone was seen a single time. The CDR3 nucleotides are TGTGCCAGCAGCCGGGACAGGCGTAACACCGGGGAGCTGTTTTTT. Its protein is CASSRDRRNTGELFF. The gene calls are TRBV7-2 and TRBJ2-2; 8 nucleotides line up with TRBD1. CDR3 size: 15 residues. The V gene's germline CDR1 is SGHTA and CDR2 FQGNSA. Trimming at V came to 5 bases and at J to 2 bases, leaving 4 bases not matched to a gene.

The rearrangement uses TRBV9 and TRBJ2-5, with D unclear. Germline values: CDR1 SGDLS, CDR2 YYNGEE. V gave up 2 bases and J gave up 3 bases, with 8 bases separating them. There are 13 residues in the CDR3. CDR3 DNA: TGTGCCAGCAGCGTTTCCTTGAAAGAGACCCAGTACTTC. Protein sequence: CASSVSLKETQYF.

The chain joins TRBV9 to TRBJ1-3; D not certain. The CDR3 consists of 15 residues. The germline V gene has CDR1 SGDLS and CDR2 YYNGEE. The ends were cut back, 4 bases at V and 6 bases at J, with 17 bases in the middle. Written as DNA, the CDR3 is TGTGCCAGCAGCCCCTCACGGAACTTTCTAAACACCATATATTTT. It is translated as CASSPSRNFLNTIYF.

The rearrangement uses TRBV11-2 and TRBJ1-5; D call uncertain. Germline V gives CDR1 SGHAT, CDR2 FQNNGV. Trimming cost V 0 bases and J 8 bases, with 11 bases left between them. The CDR3 has 14 amino acids. As DNA, the CDR3 is TGTGCCAGCAGCTTAGACCGGGGAGGTGAGCCCCAGCATTTT. Translation gives CASSLDRGGEPQHF.

V and J are TRBV9 and TRBJ1-2, with TRBD1 matching 7 bases. V shed 0 bases, J shed 7 bases, and the junction held 9 bases outside the gene matches. Looked up from germline, CDR1 is SGDLS and CDR2 is YYNGEE. The CDR3 covers 15 residues. The CDR3 DNA follows: TGTGCCAGCAGCGTAGAACAGGGGTTCCTGGGTGGCTACACCTTC. It specifies CASSVEQGFLGGYTF.

J is TRBJ1-1 and V is TRBV2; possible D gene TRBD1, 5 bases. This CDR3 is built from 14 residues. Germline values: CDR1 SNHLY, CDR2 FYNNEI. V lost 4 bases, J lost 4 bases, and 13 bases lay in between. CDR3 nucleotide sequence: TGTGCCAGCAGTGCGTGGGCAGGGCTCACTGAAGCTTTCTTT. Translating it yields CASSAWAGLTEAFF. Supplemented by reference TRBV2 and TRBJ1-1, the full variable domain reads EPEVTQTPSHQVTQMGQEVILRCVPISNHLYFYWYRQILGQKVEFLVSFYNNEISEKSEIFDDQFSVERPDGSNFTLKIRSTKLEDSAMYFCASSAWAGLTEAFFGQGTRLTVV.

This clone was detected a few times. The chain joins TRBV15 to TRBJ2-3; 8 bases are a match to TRBD2. Losses at the gene ends were 5 bases for V and 3 bases for J; bases not matched to a gene: 7. The CDR3 extends over 15 amino acids. Germline loops: CDR1 LNHNV, CDR2 YYDKDF (reference sequence). CDR3 protein: CATSGGGWVTDTQYF. The CDR3 DNA reads TGTGCCACCAGCGGCGGGGGGTGGGTGACAGATACGCAGTATTTT.

This chain joins TRBV5-1 and TRBJ2-5; 13 bases match TRBD2. J lost 4 bases, V lost 5 bases, and 14 bases had no gene match. The CDR3 is made up of 18 amino acids. Germline V lookup: CDR1 SGHRS, CDR2 YFSETQ. CDR3 in DNA: TGCGCCAGCAGGACGAGTACTAGCGGGAGGGACCAGGGAGAGACCCAGTACTTC. Translated: CASRTSTSGRDQGETQYF.

V is TRBV9 and J is TRBJ2-2; 8 bases are shared with TRBD2. V was clipped by 4 bases and J by 0 bases; unmatched bases: 11. Germline V gene lookup returns CDR1 SGDLS and CDR2 YYNGEE. This CDR3 spans 18 amino acids. Here the CDR3 reads CASSSERGPLANTGELFF. Written as DNA, the CDR3 is TGTGCCAGCAGCTCAGAGCGGGGGCCCCTCGCGAACACCGGGGAGCTGTTTTTT.

The J gene is TRBJ2-7, the V gene TRBV7-9, with 9 bases identical to TRBD1. CDR3 length: 13 residues. Trimming at V came to 5 bases and at J to 7 bases, leaving 6 bases not matched to a gene. Germline V gives CDR1 SEHNR, CDR2 FQNEAQ (reference sequence). CDR3 amino acids: CASSEGTGREQYF. CDR3 sequence (DNA): TGTGCCAGCAGCGAGGGGACAGGGCGGGAGCAGTACTTC.

V gene TRBV10-2 combines with J gene TRBJ1-2; perhaps TRBD1 as D (5 bases). Germline CDR1 is WSHSY and CDR2 is SAAADI. The CDR3 length is 12 residues. With 2 bases removed from V and 6 bases from J, the gap between germline ends came to 7 bases. The CDR3 DNA sequence: TGCGCCAGCAGTGAGCCAGGGAATGGCTACACCTTC. Its translation is CASSEPGNGYTF.

Only one count was recorded for this clone. This sequence joins TRBV6-5 and TRBJ2-7; 7 bases are a match to TRBD1. Germline lookup yields CDR1 MNHEY and CDR2 SVGAGI. V shed 5 bases and J 2 bases; nucleotides not matched to a gene: 3. This CDR3 has 13 amino acids. Here the CDR3 reads CASSVGQTYEQYF. The DNA of the CDR3 is TGTGCCAGCAGTGTGGGACAGACCTACGAGCAGTACTTC.

This clone showed up just a few times. The chain joins TRBV5-1 to TRBJ2-7, with 7 bases that match TRBD2. V trimming: 4 bases; J trimming: 2 bases; junction bases outside the gene matches: 3. The CDR3 has 13 residues. The germline gives CDR1 SGHRS, CDR2 YFSETQ. This CDR3 reads CASSGSGTYEQYF. The CDR3 nucleotides are TGCGCCAGCAGCGGAAGCGGGACCTACGAGCAGTACTTC.